This T cell receptor (beta chain) comes out of a study of regulatory T cells in long-lasting Graves disease. As for this clonotype: Its specificity is unknown.

Time point in this sample: newly diagnosed GD, antithyroid drugs for less than 3 months. PBMC RNA served as the TCR library source. Arm-PCR of CDR3 regions with iRepertoire HTBI primers generated TCR beta libraries. Each CDR3 protein gets one entry after TCRdb re-called the multiplex PCR reads with MiXCR. The profile shows about 620,000 distinct CDR3 sequences, around 17% of them singletons. The CDR3 covers 16 residues. The V and J ends lost 0 bases and 4 bases respectively, with 18 bases between them. Per germline, CDR1 DFQATT and CDR2 SNEGSKA (reference sequence). Study-wide results and limits: Graves' patients with persistent disease showed TCR diversity lower than patients newly diagnosed.

The same sample was also used in a study of T cells in Graves' hyperthyroidism and ophthalmopathy.

The clonotype originates from a woman aged 25 to 39 with Graves disease. The sample was peripheral blood mononuclear cells (PBMCs), taken at new diagnosis, from a patient treated with antithyroid drugs. V usage is TRBV20-1 and J usage is TRBJ1-2; weak D call: TRBD1 (5 bases). The CDR3 DNA reads TGCAGTGCTAGAGATACCGGGGGGGGAAGGTCCTATGGCTACACCTTC. It is translated as CSARDTGGGRSYGYTF.